A single sample gave rise to the 26 T cell receptor beta chains below, sequenced in a study of blood T cell repertoires in COVID-19. Produced via immunoSEQ multiplex PCR; TCRdb's table is partial and in-frame only. The table records 45,000 or so clones, 70% to 90% of them present only once. Sequencing input: peripheral blood. These receptors were collected from a man aged 40-50 years with active COVID-19.

The chain joins TRBV29-1 to TRBJ2-3; D not resolved. Germline V CDR1 and CDR2: SQVTM, ANQGSEA. Trimming left V 4 bases short and J 4 bases short, with 12 bases between. The length of the CDR3 is 13 residues. The CDR3 is CSVGNSAADTQYF. As DNA, the CDR3 is TGCAGCGTTGGGAACTCCGCGGCAGATACGCAGTATTTT.

The rearrangement joins TRBV11-2 to TRBJ1-5, with 8 bases aligning to TRBD1. The CDR3 extends over 15 amino acids. V lost 4 bases to trimming and J lost 5 bases; unmatched junction nucleotides: 7. CDR1 and CDR2 (germline): SGHAT, FQNNGV. This chain's CDR3 is CASSSQGAPHQPQHF. CDR3 in DNA: TGTGCCAGCAGCTCGCAGGGGGCCCCCCATCAGCCCCAGCATTTT.

The DNA for the CDR3 is TGTGCCAGCAGTGAAGGAGGGAGATTCAGAGATACGCAGTATTTT. The encoded protein is CASSEGGRFRDTQYF. The rearrangement joins TRBV6-1 to TRBJ2-3; a weak D match, TRBD2 (5 bases). Germline V gene data show CDR1 as MNHNS and CDR2 as SASEGT. The CDR3 consists of 15 residues. V gave up 1 base and J gave up 5 bases, with 13 bases separating them.

The chain carries TRBV7-3 and TRBJ2-5; 7 bases agree with TRBD1. The CDR3 is 18 amino acids. Trimming removed 2 bases from V and 0 bases from J; junction bases left unmatched: 12. The germline V gene encodes CDR1 SGHTA and CDR2 FQGTGA. This CDR3 reads CASSLAYPGTDHQETQYF. CDR3 bases: TGTGCCAGCAGCTTAGCATACCCCGGGACAGACCACCAAGAGACCCAGTACTTC.

This chain joins TRBV27 and TRBJ1-2; tentatively, D is TRBD1 (5 bases). This CDR3 spans 13 amino acids. V was pared by 6 bases and J by 8 bases, with 16 bases between. Germline CDR1 and CDR2: MNHEY and SMNVEV (reference sequence). CDR3 residues: CASRPPGGEGYTF. For the CDR3, the DNA is TGTGCCAGCAGGCCACCCGGGGGGGAAGGCTACACCTTC.

The chain is built from TRBV19 and TRBJ1-1, with no clear D. Germline CDR1 is LNHDA and CDR2 is SQIVND (reference sequence). This CDR3 comprises 14 residues. V was trimmed by 10 bases and J by 0 bases, leaving 15 bases between them. Here the CDR3 reads CATHDTFLNTEAFF. The DNA of the CDR3 is TGTGCCACCCACGACACCTTTTTGAACACTGAAGCTTTCTTT. Combining the CDR3 with reference TRBV19 and TRBJ1-1 gives the whole variable domain DGGITQSPKYLFRKEGQNVTLSCEQNLNHDAMYWYRQDPGQGLRLIYYSQIVNDFQKGDIAEGYSVSREKKESFPLTVTSAQKNPTAFYLCATHDTFLNTEAFFGQGTRLTVV.

This chain connects TRBV24-1 to TRBJ2-1; 8 positions agree with TRBD2. Germline V lookup: CDR1 KGHDR, CDR2 SFDVKD. The V segment lost 4 bases and the J segment 6 bases; nucleotides outside the gene matches: 4. The CDR3 sequence is 14 residues long. This CDR3 is CATSDKLAVNEQFF. CDR3 DNA: TGTGCCACCAGTGACAAACTAGCGGTCAATGAGCAGTTCTTC.

The chain joins TRBV4-1 to TRBJ1-1; maybe TRBD1 (5 bases). The CDR3 length is 13 residues. Per the germline V gene, CDR1 is MGHRA and CDR2 is YSYEKL. V was clipped by 1 base and J by 4 bases, with 7 bases between them. The CDR3 nucleotides read TGCGCCAGCAGCCAAGGAAGGGGCACTGAAGCTTTCTTT. Translated, it gives CASSQGRGTEAFF.

This clone is a singleton in its sample. The chain couples TRBV7-9 to TRBJ2-7; 10 bases are a match to TRBD2. CDR3 length: 15 residues. CDR1 and CDR2 (germline): SEHNR, FQNEAQ (reference sequence). With V trimmed by 2 bases and J by 4 bases, 5 bases remained unmatched. As DNA, the CDR3 is TGTGCCAGCAGCTTACTAGCGGGGGACCCTTACGAGCAGTACTTC. The encoded protein is CASSLLAGDPYEQYF.

V gene TRBV28 combines with J gene TRBJ2-2; TRBD1 matches 8 bases. CDR1 is MDHEN, CDR2 SYDVKM, per germline. The CDR3 is 14 residues long. Trimming at V came to 8 bases and at J to 4 bases, leaving 6 bases not matched to a gene. As DNA, the CDR3 is TGTGCCAGCTTACAGGGGGTGACCACCGGGGAGCTGTTTTTT. Translated: CASLQGVTTGELFF.

This sequence joins TRBV2 and TRBJ1-4, with D unresolved. Deletions cut 8 bases from V and 3 bases from J, with 7 bases between. From germline, CDR1 is SNHLY and CDR2 FYNNEI. The CDR3 is made up of 12 amino acids. Here the CDR3 DNA reads TGTGCCAGCGAGGTCCCTAATGAAAAACTGTTTTTT. This codes for CASEVPNEKLFF.

V is TRBV4-1 and J is TRBJ1-5; 8 nucleotides align to TRBD1. This CDR3 has 16 residues. J lost 8 bases, V lost 4 bases, and 13 bases had no gene match. CDR1 MGHRA and CDR2 YSYEKL come from the germline V gene. CDR3 amino acids: CASSLIGTGPWEPQHF. The CDR3 region has the DNA TGCGCCAGCAGCCTGATAGGGACAGGCCCTTGGGAGCCCCAGCATTTT.

The CDR3 is CASSQEATSGPFHIGTQYF. The CDR3 nucleotides read TGCGCCAGCAGCCAAGAGGCGACTAGCGGCCCTTTCCATATAGGGACGCAGTATTTT. The chain carries TRBV4-1 and TRBJ2-3; 9 nucleotides align to TRBD2. Germline values: CDR1 MGHRA, CDR2 YSYEKL. The trim removed 0 bases at V and 9 bases at J, leaving 19 bases unmatched. The CDR3 has 19 amino acids.

The chain uses TRBV7-9 and TRBJ1-3; 10 bases align to TRBD1. Trimming took 4 bases from V and 3 from J; bases not matched to a gene: 3. Germline loops: CDR1 SEHNR, CDR2 FQNEAQ (reference sequence). The CDR3 loop spans 15 amino acids. The CDR3: CASSYGQGDGNTIYF. The CDR3 DNA reads as TGTGCCAGCAGCTACGGACAGGGGGATGGAAACACCATATATTTT. Full variable domain (remainder filled in from reference TRBV7-9 and TRBJ1-3): DTGVSQNPRHKITKRGQNVTFRCDPISEHNRLYWYRQTLGQGPEFLTYFQNEAQLEKSRLLSDRFSAERPKGSFSTLEIQRTEQGDSAMYLCASSYGQGDGNTIYFGEGSWLTVV.

This clone was seen a few times. This sequence joins TRBV10-3 and TRBJ1-5, with D possibly TRBD1 on 6 matching bases. The germline gives CDR1 ENHRY, CDR2 SYGVKD. Between the trimmed V and J ends, which lost 0 bases and 4 bases, there was a span of 13 bases. This CDR3 is built from 16 residues. DNA for the CDR3: TGTGCCATCAGTGAGTCCAGGACAGTCCTGAATCAGCCCCAGCATTTT. It is translated as CAISESRTVLNQPQHF.

This chain links TRBV28 with TRBJ1-5; 9 positions agree with TRBD1. V lost 8 bases to trimming and J lost 5 bases; unmatched junction nucleotides: 7. CDR1 and CDR2 from the germline V gene are MDHEN and SYDVKM. The CDR3 runs to 14 residues. This CDR3 is CASARQGGHQPQHF. As DNA, the CDR3 is TGTGCCAGCGCTAGACAGGGGGGCCATCAGCCCCAGCATTTT.

The chain carries TRBV7-2 and TRBJ1-1; no definite D call. Germline lookup yields CDR1 SGHTA and CDR2 FQGNSA. The germline V and J ends were trimmed by 1 base and 4 bases, with 10 bases remaining between them. This CDR3 region has 14 residues. CDR3 sequence: CASSLVGGITEAFF. Here the CDR3 DNA reads TGTGCCAGCAGCTTAGTAGGCGGGATCACTGAAGCTTTCTTT.

The CDR3 sequence: CSVDGGKNTGELFF. Written as DNA, the CDR3 is TGCAGCGTTGATGGGGGGAAGAACACCGGGGAGCTGTTTTTT. The chain employs TRBV29-1 and TRBJ2-2; D might be TRBD2 (6 bases). The germline gives CDR1 SQVTM, CDR2 ANQGSEA. V lost 3 bases, J lost 1 base, and 9 bases lay in between. The CDR3 totals 14 residues.

The chain combines TRBV7-3 with TRBJ2-1, with 15 bases lining up with TRBD2. V dropped 5 bases and J dropped 8; count of bases not matched to a gene: 7. In germline, CDR1 is SGHTA, CDR2 FQGTGA. This CDR3 has 16 residues. CDR3 sequence (DNA): TGTGCCAGCAGCCCGGGACTAGCGGGAGGAATGGATGAGCAGTTCTTC. The encoded protein is CASSPGLAGGMDEQFF.

The chain has TRBV24-1 and TRBJ1-5; 8 bases map to TRBD1. V lost 3 bases and J lost 3; bases outside the gene matches: 6. The germline gives CDR1 KGHDR, CDR2 SFDVKD. The CDR3 contains 16 residues. The CDR3 DNA reads as TGTGCCACCAGTGATCCCGGGACAGGCTCCAATCAGCCCCAGCATTTT. As protein: CATSDPGTGSNQPQHF.

V and J are TRBV28 and TRBJ1-1; 7 nucleotides align to TRBD1. In germline, CDR1 is MDHEN, CDR2 SYDVKM. Trimming removed 11 bases from V and 1 base from J; junction bases left unmatched: 7. CDR3 size: 13 residues. CDR3 residues: CAGMTGTNTEAFF. As DNA, the CDR3 is TGTGCCGGAATGACAGGGACGAACACTGAAGCTTTCTTT. Filled out from reference TRBV28 and TRBJ1-1, the complete variable domain reads DVKVTQSSRYLVKRTGEKVFLECVQDMDHENMFWYRQDPGLGLRLIYFSYDVKMKEKGDIPEGYSVSREKKERFSLILESASTNQTSMYLCAGMTGTNTEAFFGQGTRLTVV.

The chain couples TRBV28 to TRBJ2-3; 8 nucleotides match TRBD2. V was pared by 6 bases and J by 0 bases, with 8 bases of the junction left unmatched. This CDR3 is built from 16 residues. Germline values: CDR1 MDHEN, CDR2 SYDVKM. The CDR3 reads CASRSGTRGSTDTQYF. CDR3 DNA sequence: TGTGCCAGCAGATCCGGGACTAGGGGAAGCACAGATACGCAGTATTTT. Supplemented by reference TRBV28 and TRBJ2-3, the full variable domain reads DVKVTQSSRYLVKRTGEKVFLECVQDMDHENMFWYRQDPGLGLRLIYFSYDVKMKEKGDIPEGYSVSREKKERFSLILESASTNQTSMYLCASRSGTRGSTDTQYFGPGTRLTVL.

The chain recombines TRBV6-5 with TRBJ1-1; D ambiguous. The CDR3 sequence is 14 residues long. CDR1 and CDR2 from the germline V gene are MNHEY and SVGAGI. Trimming removed 6 bases from V and 1 base from J, with 12 bases in between. The CDR3 sequence is CASSSLRGNTEAFF. The CDR3 coding sequence is TGTGCCAGCAGCTCGCTCCGGGGGAACACTGAAGCTTTCTTT.

The rearrangement links TRBV10-1 to TRBJ2-1; the D gene is possibly TRBD1 (5 bases). The germline CDR1 and CDR2 sequences are WNHNN and SYGVQD (reference sequence). V lost 2 bases and J 6 bases, leaving 8 bases between the germline ends. The CDR3 contains 13 residues. In DNA, the CDR3 is TGCGCCAGCAGTGAGGGGGCTCTCAATGAGCAGTTCTTC. It codes for CASSEGALNEQFF.

The V and J genes are TRBV5-8 and TRBJ1-1; maybe TRBD1 (6 bases). This CDR3 spans 13 amino acids. Germline-derived CDR1 and CDR2 are SGHTS and YDEGEE. The V end lost 3 bases, the J end lost 3 bases, and 9 bases lay between the germline ends. This chain's CDR3 is CASSWTAHTEAFF. The DNA of the CDR3 is TGTGCCAGCAGCTGGACAGCCCACACTGAAGCTTTCTTT.

The chain couples TRBV11-3 to TRBJ2-1; 8 positions match TRBD2. The germline gives CDR1 SGHNT, CDR2 YENEEA. V was clipped by 3 bases and J by 9 bases; unmatched bases: 7. CDR3 length: 14 amino acids. The CDR3 sequence is CASSFSGTLGEQFF. CDR3 coding DNA: TGTGCCAGCAGCTTTAGCGGGACCCTGGGTGAGCAGTTCTTC.